These T cell receptor beta chains were read from a single sample in a study of regulatory T cells in long-lasting Graves disease. TCRdb reprocessed the multiplex PCR reads with MiXCR, giving one entry per CDR3 protein. The sample lists roughly 560,000 distinct CDR3 sequences; around 13% were seen once. The sample also formed part of further work on T cells in Graves' hyperthyroidism and ophthalmopathy.

The sequences come from peripheral blood mononuclear cells (PBMCs), collected at new diagnosis, from a patient treated with antithyroid drugs. The receptors derive from a woman aged 30 to 39 with Graves disease. Each CDR3 is given with its conserved first and last residue. Each record gives: CDR3 DNA, CDR3 protein, V gene, clone size, J gene, D gene. A D gene is named only where the DNA matches it firmly. Size values are once, few and many counts, or a class for expanded clones, and some rows have none.

DNA: TGTGCCACCAGTCCACAGCGATACACTGAAGCTTTCTTT
CDR3: CATSPQRYTEAFF
V: TRBV27
size: -
J: TRBJ1-1
D: -

DNA: TGTGCCAGCAGCTTATGGGAGGGGGCCACCGGGGAGCTGTTTTTT
CDR3: CASSLWEGATGELFF
V: TRBV7-8
size: many
J: TRBJ2-2
D: -

DNA: TGCAGCGCTCGGGACGGCTCCTACGAGCAGTACTTC
CDR3: CSARDGSYEQYF
V: TRBV20-1
size: many
J: TRBJ2-7
D: -

DNA: TGTGCCAGCAGGTACAGCACAGATACGCAGTATTTT
CDR3: CASRYSTDTQYF
V: TRBV2
size: many
J: TRBJ2-3
D: -

DNA: TGTGCCAGCAGTGATGCCTACACCGGGGAGCTGTTTTTT
CDR3: CASSDAYTGELFF
V: TRBV2
size: many
J: TRBJ2-2
D: -

DNA: TGTGCCACCGGGGAAAGGAGGGGAAGTAGCGCAGATACGCAGTATTTT
CDR3: CATGERRGSSADTQYF
V: TRBV24-1
size: -
J: TRBJ2-3
D: -

DNA: TGTGCCACCAGTGCGGAAAACTATGGCTACACCTTC
CDR3: CATSAENYGYTF
V: TRBV24-1
size: many
J: TRBJ1-2
D: -

DNA: TGTGCCTATACCGGGCGAGGCGAATACGAGCAGTACTTC
CDR3: CAYTGRGEYEQYF
V: TRBV5-6
size: few
J: TRBJ2-7
D: -

DNA: TGTGCCAGCAGTTACTCGAGGGGGGCGAGCGGGAACACTGAAGCTTTCTTT
CDR3: CASSYSRGASGNTEAFF
V: TRBV6-2/TRBV6-3
size: many
J: TRBJ1-1
D: -

DNA: TGTGCCAGCAGTGAAGACCCGGACAGGGTTTCAGATACGCAGTATTTT
CDR3: CASSEDPDRVSDTQYF
V: TRBV6-1
size: many
J: TRBJ2-3
D: TRBD1

DNA: TGTGCCAGCAGCTTCAGTTTCAACAGGGGCAAAGGAAACACCATATATTTT
CDR3: CASSFSFNRGKGNTIYF
V: TRBV11-2
size: many
J: TRBJ1-3
D: TRBD1

DNA: TGTGCCAGCAGGGCCCTGGGACAGGGCCAAGAGACCCAGTACTTC
CDR3: CASRALGQGQETQYF
V: TRBV2
size: many
J: TRBJ2-5
D: TRBD1

DNA: TGTGCCAGTAGGGGGGGGACCTGGACAGGCACTAGCACAGATACGCAGTATTTT
CDR3: CASRGGTWTGTSTDTQYF
V: TRBV19
size: -
J: TRBJ2-3
D: -

DNA: TGCAGTGCTAGACGGGAATTGACGGGCCGGGATCAGCCCCAGCATTTT
CDR3: CSARRELTGRDQPQHF
V: TRBV20-1
size: -
J: TRBJ1-5
D: -

DNA: TGTGCCAGCAGCCAACTTAAAGGGGTTCTCACTGAAGCTTTCTTT
CDR3: CASSQLKGVLTEAFF
V: TRBV12-3/TRBV12-4
size: -
J: TRBJ1-1
D: -

DNA: TGTGCCAGCAGCTTAGCGGATGGTTGGGGGGAAGGTTCCTACAATGAGCAGTTCTTC
CDR3: CASSLADGWGEGSYNEQFF
V: TRBV7-9
size: -
J: TRBJ2-1
D: -

DNA: TGTGCCAGCAGCTTAGAGGGCCTACCCGGCCGGCTGTTTTTT
CDR3: CASSLEGLPGRLFF
V: TRBV11-3
size: many
J: TRBJ2-2
D: -

DNA: TGTGCCAGCAGCCCCCCGGACAGGGGACAAGAGACCCAGTACTTC
CDR3: CASSPPDRGQETQYF
V: TRBV7-9
size: many
J: TRBJ2-5
D: TRBD1

DNA: TGTGCCAGCAGTCACTCCTCAGTTTATGGCTACACCTTC
CDR3: CASSHSSVYGYTF
V: TRBV6-1
size: few
J: TRBJ1-2
D: -

DNA: TGTGCCACCGGACAGGGCTTATCTACTGAGCAGTTCTTC
CDR3: CATGQGLSTEQFF
V: TRBV27
size: many
J: TRBJ2-1
D: TRBD1

DNA: TGCGCCAGCAGCTCGGGACGACAGGAAAACATTCAGTACTTC
CDR3: CASSSGRQENIQYF
V: TRBV5-1
size: many
J: TRBJ2-4
D: -